This T cell receptor (beta chain) is from a study of tumor-infiltrating lymphocytes in localized non-small cell lung cancer. Study-level results: No link was found between tumor T-cell fraction and recurrence-free survival. T-cell fraction did not differ between immunotypes IM1 and IM2. Not all patients were TCR sequenced, owing to tissue quantity. Compared with uninvolved lung, tumors showed higher T cell infiltration by TCRbeta sequencing.

Libraries were prepared by immunoSEQ multiplex PCR; TCRdb keeps only in-frame clonotypes and omits some of them. Of some 9,500 clones listed, 60% to 80% are singletons. The CDR3 has 15 amino acids. Germline assignment: CDR1 LNHDA and CDR2 SQIVND (reference sequence). Trimming pared 5 bases from V and 2 bases from J, leaving 15 bases between. Comments on this clone: Its cognate antigen is unknown.

The specimen was lung tumor tissue. The rearrangement links TRBV19 to TRBJ1-2; D gene uncertain. The sequence derives from a human donor with non-small cell lung cancer. This CDR3 reads CASSSPGRGNYGYTF. DNA of the CDR3: TGTGCCAGTAGTTCTCCGGGCCGAGGAAACTATGGCTACACCTTC.